The present entry profiles one T cell receptor (beta chain) with its context. Its cognate antigen is unknown. These data come from a study of cytomegalovirus exposure and HLA in healthy donors. Study-level findings and limits: A missense variant in DCLRE1C was later tied to TCR beta V- and J-gene trimming.

PCR primers comprised 60 Vbeta and 13 Jbeta primers. The protocol was immunoSEQ multiplex PCR, while the TCRdb copy is restricted to in-frame clones and leaves out a portion. The specimen's table records about 140,000 clones. Material for sequencing was PBMCs. This clonotype was obtained from a man aged 35-49 years in good health and CMV-seronegative.

The CDR3 DNA reads TGTGCCAGCAGCCGAAGCGGGAGGGGGAGCACAGATACGCAGTATTTT. It specifies CASSRSGRGSTDTQYF. V and J are TRBV7-2 and TRBJ2-3, with 10 bases aligning to TRBD2. Germline CDR1 is SGHTA and CDR2 is FQGNSA. Germline trimming cut 5 bases from V and 0 bases from J; bases unmatched to any gene: 5. The CDR3 is 16 residues long.